This T cell receptor (beta chain) appears in the sequencing data of a study of CD8+CD57+ T cells in acquired aplastic anemia. Study information: Sorted CD4+ and CD8+ cells gave an average of about 3 ug of DNA.

Trimming removed 7 bases at V and 4 bases at J, with 17 bases between. This CDR3 spans 14 amino acids. Germline V lookup: CDR1 SGHAT, CDR2 FQDESV (reference sequence). In the case of this clonotype: Antigen specificity is unknown.

TCR beta VDJ combinations and CDR3 sequences were profiled from genomic DNA. From the reads, TCRdb called clonotypes with MiXCR, one entry per CDR3 protein. This table holds 450,000 to 550,000 distinct CDR3 sequences, around 30% found once. Study-wide results and limits: Patients versus controls showed no significant CD8+ Simpson's diversity difference. Patients and controls shared approximately 30 CD8+ CDR3 sequences, highly expressed in patients.

Sequencing involved patients with CD8+CD57+ cell expansion previously shown by flow cytometry. Blood came from patients not yet given any therapy. The source is a human donor with aplastic anemia. Sequencing used sorted CD4+, CD8+, or CD8+CD57+ T cells (not recorded which) from PBMCs. This rearrangement joins TRBV11-1 to TRBJ2-7; possible D gene TRBD1, 5 bases. The chain's CDR3 is CASTVDSLVYEQYF. The CDR3 DNA is TGTGCCAGCACCGTCGACAGTTTAGTATACGAGCAGTACTTC.